The present T cell receptor beta chain was sequenced within a study of control samples from healthy donors and cancer patients. There are 15 residues in the CDR3. Germline loops: CDR1 LNHDA, CDR2 SQIVND (reference sequence). V lost 4 bases, J lost 8 bases, and 11 bases stayed unmatched. The data were produced by immunoSEQ multiplex PCR, yet TCRdb's version contains in-frame clones alone and is incomplete. The repertoire holds approximately 45,000 clones, with approximately 90% as singletons. Sequenced: PBMCs. The rearrangement uses TRBV19 and TRBJ1-3, with 7 positions matching TRBD1. The sequence was collected from a woman aged 40 to 50 with head and neck cancer. The CDR3 loop reads CASSTLQGLGYTIYF. The CDR3 nucleotides read TGTGCCAGTAGTACCCTACAGGGGTTAGGATACACCATATATTTT.